The source of this TCR beta chain is a study of shared clonotypes between healthy human individuals. Only in-frame clones appear in the TCRdb table, and some are missing; sequencing was by immunoSEQ multiplex PCR. The profile shows roughly 1,500,000 clones, 95% to 99% of them singletons. Study-level results: Naive subsets usually exceeded memory subsets in estimated richness. Four donors shared about 5% of their naive CD4 clonotypes. Non-shared clonotypes displayed generation probabilities falling below those of clonotypes present in all four donors.

In the case of this clone: The target antigen is unknown.

Donors were Caucasian adults residing in Nashville, Tennessee, USA. Germline-derived CDR1 and CDR2 are SEHNR and FQNEAQ (reference sequence). This CDR3 has 15 amino acids. Trimming stripped 4 bases from V and 6 bases from J, with 18 bases between. The sample taken for sequencing was naive CD4+ T cells sorted from blood. Subset in this sample: CD45RA+ positively selected. This chain connects TRBV7-9 to TRBJ1-2; perhaps TRBD1 as D (6 bases). The clonotype comes from a man aged 25 to 40 in good health. CDR3 in DNA: TGTGCCAGCAGCTCGGGGAGCAGCGGGGGCAATGGCTACACCTTC. This encodes CASSSGSSGGNGYTF.